The entry below gives a single TCR beta chain sequence along with its context. This entry comes from a study of T-cell reconstitution after alpha-beta-depleted transplantation in children. Library preparation (for TCRbeta) was performed with unique molecular identifiers. TCRdb reanalysed the PCR reads using MiXCR and keeps one entry per CDR3 protein. The sample has 800,000 to 1,000,000 distinct CDR3 sequences; 25% to 30% are singletons. The ends were cut back, 8 bases at V and 7 bases at J, with 14 bases in the middle. Per germline, CDR1 MGHDK and CDR2 SYGVNS. CDR3 length equals 12 residues. The source was PBMCs, mostly from graft donor cells, collected 360 days after TCRalphabeta/CD19-depleted stem cell transplant. The source of this sequence is a boy younger than two who had a stem cell transplant for SCID, so the T cells may come from the graft donor. The chain links TRBV25-1 to TRBJ2-5; perhaps TRBD2 as D (5 bases). CDR3 sequence: CASGGPIGTQYF. For the CDR3, the DNA is TGTGCCAGCGGCGGGCCGATCGGGACCCAGTACTTC.